These 28 T cell receptor beta chains were all obtained from the same sample, sequenced in a study of blood T cell repertoires in COVID-19. Produced via immunoSEQ multiplex PCR; TCRdb's table is partial and in-frame only. This table has approximately 300,000 clones, 80% to 90% appearing once. The sequencing sample was made of PBMCs or T cells enriched from blood (not recorded which). Receptors originate from a woman aged 25 to 39 who had recovered from COVID-19.

The chain couples TRBV7-2 to TRBJ2-1; D perhaps matches TRBD2 (5 bases). The V and J ends lost 0 bases and 8 bases respectively, with 17 bases between them. The CDR3 has 16 amino acids. Germline CDR1 and CDR2: SGHTA and FQGNSA. The CDR3: CASSLAVIASLDEQFF. In DNA form, the CDR3 reads TGTGCCAGCAGCTTAGCAGTTATAGCGTCCTTAGATGAGCAGTTCTTC.

This clone was detected once. The chain has TRBV18 and TRBJ2-2, with TRBD2 matching 12 bases. The junction had 14 bases not matched to a gene; V was cut back by 8 bases and J by 1 base. The CDR3 has 19 residues. Germline assignment: CDR1 KGHSH and CDR2 LQKENI. The CDR3 DNA is TGTGCCAGCACACTGGTACTAGCGGGAGGTCGTTTGAACACCGGGGAGCTGTTTTTT. Translated, it gives CASTLVLAGGRLNTGELFF.

The rearrangement links TRBV7-8 to TRBJ2-6; TRBD1 matches at 7 bases. This CDR3 is 17 amino acids long. J gave up 0 bases and V 5 bases, and 7 bases lay outside the gene matches. Germline CDR1 and CDR2: SGHVS and FQNEAQ. The DNA for the CDR3 is TGTGCCAGCAGCCGTAGGGGGCTCCTCTCTGGGGCCAACGTCCTGACTTTC. This encodes CASSRRGLLSGANVLTF.

V gene TRBV9 combines with J gene TRBJ2-1; 12 bases line up with TRBD2. Germline V lookup: CDR1 SGDLS, CDR2 YYNGEE. This CDR3 comprises 15 residues. J was trimmed by 10 bases and V by 5 bases; bases with no gene match: 10. In DNA form, the CDR3 reads TGTGCCAGCAGTCCAATGCTAGCGGGAGGGTGGGAGCAGTTCTTC. This gives the protein CASSPMLAGGWEQFF.

This clone appeared once. The gene calls are TRBV5-4 and TRBJ2-1; perhaps TRBD2 as D (5 bases). The length of the CDR3 is 15 residues. The V gene's germline CDR1 is SGHNT and CDR2 YYREEE (reference sequence). V lost 1 base and J lost 1, with 9 bases in between. The CDR3 nucleotides are TGTGCCAGCAGCTTGTCCGGGGTTTCCTACAATGAGCAGTTCTTC. The encoded protein is CASSLSGVSYNEQFF.

Of note for this clone: This specimen includes other DNA sequences encoding the same CDR3. V usage is TRBV28 and J usage is TRBJ1-2, with TRBD1 matching over 9 bases. Germline V gene lookup returns CDR1 MDHEN and CDR2 SYDVKM. This CDR3 has 13 residues. The ends lost 5 bases at V and 4 bases at J; junction bases unmatched: 2. Written as DNA, the CDR3 is TGTGCCAGCAGTCCGGGACAGGGCTATGGCTACACCTTC. This codes for CASSPGQGYGYTF.

The chain joins TRBV11-2 to TRBJ1-2; weak D call: TRBD1 (6 bases). The CDR3 has 16 amino acids. The germline V gene encodes CDR1 SGHAT and CDR2 FQNNGV. V lost 0 bases and J lost 6, with 17 bases in between. The CDR3 region is CASSLDRAARGNGYTF. CDR3 bases: TGTGCCAGCAGCTTAGATCGGGCGGCCAGGGGAAATGGCTACACCTTC.

This chain links TRBV27 with TRBJ1-1, with TRBD1 matching 8 bases. The CDR3 is 13 amino acids. Germline V lookup: CDR1 MNHEY, CDR2 SMNVEV (reference sequence). Trimming took 9 bases from V and 1 from J; bases not matched to a gene: 4. The CDR3 coding sequence is TGTGCCAGGACAGGGGCTACGAACACTGAAGCTTTCTTT. Encoded protein: CARTGATNTEAFF.

The chain carries TRBV28 and TRBJ2-2; 10 bases are a match to TRBD2. The V gene's germline CDR1 is MDHEN and CDR2 SYDVKM. The CDR3 covers 16 residues. V shed 5 bases and J 6 bases; nucleotides not matched to a gene: 9. CDR3 sequence: CASSSFSGRPPGELFF. DNA of the CDR3: TGTGCCAGCAGTAGCTTTAGCGGGAGGCCCCCCGGGGAGCTGTTTTTT.

About this clone: Other DNA sequences in the same sample also yield this CDR3. V and J are TRBV7-9 and TRBJ2-5; D is perhaps TRBD2 (5 bases). Germline assignment: CDR1 SEHNR and CDR2 FQNEAQ (reference sequence). CDR3 length: 14 residues. Trimming cost V 1 base and J 2 bases, with 8 bases left between them. CDR3 residues: CASSLVSGQETQYF. The CDR3 DNA is TGTGCCAGCAGCTTAGTCAGCGGTCAAGAGACCCAGTACTTC. Using reference TRBV7-9 and TRBJ2-5 for the parts outside the CDR3, the full variable domain is DTGVSQNPRHKITKRGQNVTFRCDPISEHNRLYWYRQTLGQGPEFLTYFQNEAQLEKSRLLSDRFSAERPKGSFSTLEIQRTEQGDSAMYLCASSLVSGQETQYFGPGTRLLVL.

This clone was observed a single time. This chain links TRBV21-1 with TRBJ2-3; the D call in the table, TRBD2, was not verified against the DNA. TRBV21-1 is a pseudogene. The CDR3 runs 17 residues. The CDR3 region is CASSKARGEGRADTQYF. CDR3 sequence (DNA): TGTGCCAGCAGCAAAGCGAGAGGGGAGGGTAGGGCAGATACGCAGTATTTT.

J is TRBJ1-2 and V is TRBV2; D is undetermined. From germline, CDR1 is SNHLY and CDR2 FYNNEI. The CDR3 spans 16 residues. V was shortened by 3 bases and J by 2 bases, with 16 bases between the two germline ends. CDR3 region: CASSDSGILNNYGYTF. DNA for the CDR3: TGTGCCAGCAGTGATTCGGGAATCCTAAACAACTATGGCTACACCTTC.

The chain links TRBV11-2 to TRBJ1-2, with D tentatively TRBD1 (5 bases). The CDR3 length is 17 residues. Trimming stripped 7 bases from V and 0 bases from J, with 21 bases between. Germline values: CDR1 SGHAT, CDR2 FQNNGV. As DNA, the CDR3 is TGTGCCAGCACCCCAGGTCTCCTAGGGGTAGCTAACTATGGCTACACCTTC. Its translation: CASTPGLLGVANYGYTF.

V and J are TRBV4-1 and TRBJ2-1; TRBD2 agrees at 8 bases. The CDR3 spans 17 residues. After removal of 2 bases from V and 4 bases from J, the junction contained 10 bases not matched to a gene. Germline lookup yields CDR1 MGHRA and CDR2 YSYEKL. The CDR3 is CASSQLPTSGSYNEQFF. In nucleotides, the CDR3 is TGCGCCAGCAGCCAACTCCCGACGAGCGGGAGTTACAATGAGCAGTTCTTC.

The chain joins TRBV15 to TRBJ1-1; a possible D gene is TRBD1 (5 bases). CDR1 is LNHNV, CDR2 YYDKDF, per germline (reference sequence). The CDR3 totals 13 residues. Trimming pared 3 bases from V and 3 bases from J, leaving 8 bases between. The CDR3 is CATSSRVYTEAFF. CDR3 coding DNA: TGTGCCACCAGCAGCAGGGTGTACACTGAAGCTTTCTTT.

V gene TRBV6-5 combines with J gene TRBJ1-3; D possibly corresponds to TRBD1 (5 bases). In germline, CDR1 is MNHEY, CDR2 SVGAGI. Trimming pared 11 bases from V and 1 base from J, leaving 18 bases between. The CDR3 is made up of 15 amino acids. Written as DNA, the CDR3 is TGTGCCTCCTCATCCCCCGGGACTTCTGGAAACACCATATATTTT. Protein product: CASSSPGTSGNTIYF.

The J gene is TRBJ2-2, the V gene TRBV19; 9 bases are shared with TRBD1. Germline CDR1 reads LNHDA; CDR2 reads SQIVND (reference sequence). After removal of 5 bases from V and 9 bases from J, the junction contained 4 bases not matched to a gene. The CDR3 runs to 13 residues. The DNA of the CDR3 is TGTGCCAGTAGTCTGGGACAGGGCAGGGAGCTGTTTTTT. Translated, it gives CASSLGQGRELFF.

The chain employs TRBV5-1 and TRBJ2-5; D possibly corresponds to TRBD1 (6 bases). V shed 0 bases and J shed 3 bases, with 12 bases lying between them. This CDR3 region has 15 residues. CDR1 and CDR2 (germline): SGHRS, YFSETQ. CDR3 sequence: CASSLVLQGKETQYF. The DNA of the CDR3 is TGCGCCAGCAGCTTGGTATTGCAGGGGAAAGAGACCCAGTACTTC.

The chain couples TRBV11-2 to TRBJ2-3; 11 bases are shared with TRBD2. Germline V gene data show CDR1 as SGHAT and CDR2 as FQNNGV. There are 15 residues in the CDR3. J gave up 5 bases and V 2 bases, and 3 bases lay outside the gene matches. CDR3 DNA sequence: TGTGCCAGCAGCTTACTAGCGGGGGGCGGAGATACGCAGTATTTT. Its translation: CASSLLAGGGDTQYF.

The chain uses TRBV4-1 and TRBJ2-5; no definite D call. Trimming stripped 1 base from V and 2 bases from J, with 11 bases between. The CDR3 length is 15 residues. The germline V gene has CDR1 MGHRA and CDR2 YSYEKL. DNA of the CDR3: TGCGCCAGCAGCCAAGTCTTACAGTATCAAGAGACCCAGTACTTC. Amino acid sequence: CASSQVLQYQETQYF.

A remark on this clone: Other DNA variants within this sample encode the same CDR3. J is TRBJ1-5 and V is TRBV28, with 8 bases lining up with TRBD1. Germline CDR1 reads MDHEN; CDR2 reads SYDVKM. This CDR3 contains 14 residues. Trimming took 3 bases from V and 4 from J; bases not matched to a gene: 2. DNA of the CDR3: TGTGCCAGCAGTTTCGGGACAGGTAATCAGCCCCAGCATTTT. This translates into CASSFGTGNQPQHF. The whole variable domain, remainder taken from reference TRBV28 and TRBJ1-5, is DVKVTQSSRYLVKRTGEKVFLECVQDMDHENMFWYRQDPGLGLRLIYFSYDVKMKEKGDIPEGYSVSREKKERFSLILESASTNQTSMYLCASSFGTGNQPQHFGDGTRLSIL.

The CDR3 sequence is CASSQDPGDRIGGNTIYF. CDR3 bases: TGTGCCAGCAGCCAAGATCCCGGTGACAGGATCGGAGGAAACACCATATATTTT. The V and J genes are TRBV4-2 and TRBJ1-3; tentative D call: TRBD1 (6 bases). With 0 bases removed from V and 4 bases from J, the gap between germline ends came to 19 bases. This CDR3 has 18 residues. Germline V gene data show CDR1 as LGHNA and CDR2 as YNFKEQ.

This sequence joins TRBV10-3 and TRBJ1-1; 8 nucleotides line up with TRBD1. V dropped 11 bases and J dropped 1; count of bases not matched to a gene: 12. CDR1 ENHRY and CDR2 SYGVKD come from the germline V gene. The CDR3 is 15 amino acids. The CDR3 DNA reads as TGTGCCCCCCATGAGGGACAGGAGACGAACACTGAAGCTTTCTTT. Translating it yields CAPHEGQETNTEAFF.

J is TRBJ2-1 and V is TRBV5-1; D remains unclear. This CDR3 is 17 amino acids long. Germline assignment: CDR1 SGHRS and CDR2 YFSETQ. V gave up 5 bases and J gave up 0 bases, with 18 bases separating them. The CDR3, as DNA: TGCGCCAGCAGTCGCGGCTTACTCCGCGACTCCTACAATGAGCAGTTCTTC. It is translated as CASSRGLLRDSYNEQFF.

V gene TRBV28 combines with J gene TRBJ2-7; 7 nucleotides line up with TRBD1. Germline trimming cut 7 bases from V and 3 bases from J; bases unmatched to any gene: 6. Germline lookup yields CDR1 MDHEN and CDR2 SYDVKM. The CDR3 extends over 13 amino acids. The CDR3 sequence is CASTGQVVYEQYF. The CDR3 nucleotides read TGTGCCAGCACAGGACAGGTGGTCTACGAGCAGTACTTC.

Only a few counts were recorded for this clone. The rearrangement joins TRBV6-5 to TRBJ2-1; D call uncertain. Trimming shortened V by 8 bases and J by 0 bases, and 8 bases separated the two germline ends. The CDR3 contains 13 residues. CDR1 and CDR2 (germline): MNHEY, SVGAGI. The CDR3: CASGRSSYNEQFF. As DNA, the CDR3 is TGTGCCAGCGGGCGATCCTCCTACAATGAGCAGTTCTTC.

V is TRBV4-1 and J is TRBJ2-7; a possible D gene is TRBD1 (5 bases). The V and J ends lost 1 base and 5 bases respectively, with 24 bases between them. Germline V lookup: CDR1 MGHRA, CDR2 YSYEKL. The CDR3 runs 18 residues. CDR3 region: CASSQVLGALQGFDEQYF. The CDR3 region has the DNA TGCGCCAGCAGCCAAGTCCTTGGGGCCCTCCAGGGATTCGACGAGCAGTACTTC.

The chain recombines TRBV28 with TRBJ1-1; D is unclear. This CDR3 is 13 amino acids long. CDR1 and CDR2 from the germline V gene are MDHEN and SYDVKM. Trimming shortened V by 2 bases and J by 0 bases, and 4 bases separated the two germline ends. The CDR3 coding sequence is TGTGCCAGCAGTTTACGTTTGAACACTGAAGCTTTCTTT. It encodes CASSLRLNTEAFF.